This entry describes one TCR beta chain. Its antigen is as yet unknown. These data come from a study of response to subunit inactivated influenza vaccine. Whole-study results and caveats: Each seasonal influenza vaccination, the authors suggested, recruits few new T cells.

The germline gives CDR1 MNHNS, CDR2 SASEGT. The ends were cut back, 6 bases at V and 0 bases at J, with 8 bases in the middle. This CDR3 comprises 13 residues. TCRdb called the RT-PCR reads again in MiXCR, with one record for every CDR3 protein. This table has about half a million distinct CDR3 sequences, around 8% appearing once. This chain links TRBV6-1 with TRBJ1-1; no clear D gene. The clonotype was recovered from a man aged 50-75 years who received an inactivated influenza vaccine. Sequenced material: PBMCs from blood, taken around 25 months after vaccination. The CDR3 DNA reads as TGTGCCAGCAGGTCAGACTTGAACACTGAAGCTTTCTTT. This codes for CASRSDLNTEAFF.